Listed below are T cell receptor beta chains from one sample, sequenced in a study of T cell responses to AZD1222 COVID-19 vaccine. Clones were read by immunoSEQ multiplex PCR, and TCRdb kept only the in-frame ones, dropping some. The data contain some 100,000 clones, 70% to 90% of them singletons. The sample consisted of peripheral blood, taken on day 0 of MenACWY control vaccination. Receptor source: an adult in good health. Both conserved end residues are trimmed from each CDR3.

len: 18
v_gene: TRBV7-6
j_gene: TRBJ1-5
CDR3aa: ASSLGAGNLYMGSNQPQH

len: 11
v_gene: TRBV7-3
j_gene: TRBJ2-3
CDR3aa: ASSRTRIDTQY

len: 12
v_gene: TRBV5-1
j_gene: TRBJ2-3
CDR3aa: ASSLAQVPDTQY

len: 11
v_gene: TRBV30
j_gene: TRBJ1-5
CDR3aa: AWSETGDQPQH

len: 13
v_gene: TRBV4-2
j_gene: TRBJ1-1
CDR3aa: ASSQDWSQGVEAF

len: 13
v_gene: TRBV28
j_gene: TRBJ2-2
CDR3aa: ASRLWTGNTGELF

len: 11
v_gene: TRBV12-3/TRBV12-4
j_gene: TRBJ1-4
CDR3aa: ASRGVRYGKLF

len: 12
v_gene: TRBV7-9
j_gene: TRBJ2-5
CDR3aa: ASSSTGVQETQY

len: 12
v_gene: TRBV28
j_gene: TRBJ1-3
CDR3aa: ASSLFPGGYTIY

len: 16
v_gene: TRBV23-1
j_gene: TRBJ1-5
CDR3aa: ASSQGIGISEADQPQH

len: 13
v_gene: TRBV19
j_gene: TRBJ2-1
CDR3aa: ASSIVGGLYNEQF

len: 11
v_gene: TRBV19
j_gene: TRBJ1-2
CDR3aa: ATEDRGKAGYT

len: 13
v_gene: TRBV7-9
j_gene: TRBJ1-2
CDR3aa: ASTPPGASGYGYT

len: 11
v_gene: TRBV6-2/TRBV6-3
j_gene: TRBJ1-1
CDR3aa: ASSRITDTEAF

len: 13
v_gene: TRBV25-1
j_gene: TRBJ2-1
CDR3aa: ASSRPGLAVFRQF

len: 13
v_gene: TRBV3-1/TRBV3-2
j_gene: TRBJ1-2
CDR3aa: ASSQKGVGGYGYT

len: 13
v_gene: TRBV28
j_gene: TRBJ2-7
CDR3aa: ASSTHGTGQSEQY

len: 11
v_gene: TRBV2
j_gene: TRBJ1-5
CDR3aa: ASSEERHQPQH

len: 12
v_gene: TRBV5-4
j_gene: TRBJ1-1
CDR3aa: ASSLSAGATEAF

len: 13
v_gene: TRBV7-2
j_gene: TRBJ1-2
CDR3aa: ASSLAQEKNYGYT

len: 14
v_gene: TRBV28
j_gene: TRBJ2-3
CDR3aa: ASSSPSGRATDTQY

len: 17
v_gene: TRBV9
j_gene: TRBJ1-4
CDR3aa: ASSVGVGTGGRPGEKLF

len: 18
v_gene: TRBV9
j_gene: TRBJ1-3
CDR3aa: ASSPREAIRGVGSGNTIY

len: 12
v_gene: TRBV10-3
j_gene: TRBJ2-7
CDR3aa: ATGPGGEVYEQY

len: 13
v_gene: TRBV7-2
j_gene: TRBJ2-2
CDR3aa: ASSLGLAGTGELF

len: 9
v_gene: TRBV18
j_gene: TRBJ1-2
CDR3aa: ASSPREGYT

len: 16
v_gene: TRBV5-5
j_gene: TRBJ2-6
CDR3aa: ASSLRGQSFSGANVLT

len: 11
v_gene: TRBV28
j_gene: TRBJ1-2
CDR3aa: ASSSLVNYGYT

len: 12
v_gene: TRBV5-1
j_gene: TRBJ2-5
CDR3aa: ATRGGAVQETQY

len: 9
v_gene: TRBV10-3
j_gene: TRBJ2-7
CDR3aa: AIKGTYEQY

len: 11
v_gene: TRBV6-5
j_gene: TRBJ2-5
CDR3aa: ASSLTGRETQY

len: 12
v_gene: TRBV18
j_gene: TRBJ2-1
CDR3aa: ASSPAPRNNEQF

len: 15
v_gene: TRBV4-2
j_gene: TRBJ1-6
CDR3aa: ASSQEPGVPPNSPLH

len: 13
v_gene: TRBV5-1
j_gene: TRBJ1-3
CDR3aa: ASSLAGDSGNTIY

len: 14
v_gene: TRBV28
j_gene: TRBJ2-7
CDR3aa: ASSLRSDRGVYEQY